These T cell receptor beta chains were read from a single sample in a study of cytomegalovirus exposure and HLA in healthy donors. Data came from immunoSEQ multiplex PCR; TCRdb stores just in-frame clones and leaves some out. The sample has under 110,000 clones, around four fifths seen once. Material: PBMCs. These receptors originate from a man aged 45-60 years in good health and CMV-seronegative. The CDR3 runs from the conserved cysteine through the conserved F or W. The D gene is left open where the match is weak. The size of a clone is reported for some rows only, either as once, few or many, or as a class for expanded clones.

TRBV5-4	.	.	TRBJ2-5	CASSLRGQETQYF	TGTGCCAGCAGCCTTAGAGGCCAAGAGACCCAGTACTTC
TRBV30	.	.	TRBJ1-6	CAWSTGGSSYNSPLHF	TGTGCCTGGAGTACGGGTGGGAGCTCCTATAATTCACCCCTCCACTTT
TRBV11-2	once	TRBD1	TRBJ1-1	CASSFLRGRNTEAFF	TGTGCCAGCAGCTTTCTAAGGGGGCGGAACACTGAAGCTTTCTTT
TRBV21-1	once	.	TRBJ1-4	CASSKYLSGFVGELFF	TGTGCCAGCAGCAAATATTTGTCAGGGTTTGTAGGGGAACTGTTTTTT
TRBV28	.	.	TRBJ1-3	CASSRRPSSGNTIYF	TGTGCCAGTTCCCGGAGACCCAGCTCTGGAAACACCATATATTTT
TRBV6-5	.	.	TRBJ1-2	CASSPRGQTYYGYTF	TGTGCCAGCAGTCCACGAGGACAGACTTATTATGGCTACACCTTC
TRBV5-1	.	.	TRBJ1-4	CASSLGPGEKLFF	TGCGCCAGCAGCTTGGGGCCGGGTGAAAAACTGTTTTTT
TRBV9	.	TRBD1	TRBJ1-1	CASSTTGGTEAFF	TGTGCCAGCAGCACTACAGGGGGCACTGAAGCTTTCTTT
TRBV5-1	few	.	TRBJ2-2	CASRAAVGAFTGELFF	TGCGCCAGCAGGGCCGCGGTGGGGGCTTTCACCGGGGAGCTGTTTTTT
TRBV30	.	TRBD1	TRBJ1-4	CAWSSPGQSNEKLFF	TGTGCCTGGAGTTCGCCGGGACAGTCTAATGAAAAACTGTTTTTT
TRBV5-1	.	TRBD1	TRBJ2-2	CASRPGGRNTGELFF	TGCGCCAGCCGTCCAGGGGGTAGGAACACCGGGGAGCTGTTTTTT
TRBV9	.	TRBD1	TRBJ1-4	CASSNQGALDEKLFF	TGTGCCAGCAGCAATCAGGGGGCTTTGGATGAAAAACTGTTTTTT
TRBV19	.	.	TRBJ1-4	CASSRTEATNEKLFF	TGTGCCAGTAGTAGGACAGAGGCAACTAATGAAAAACTGTTTTTT
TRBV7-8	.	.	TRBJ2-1	CASSLGLRNEQFF	TGTGCCAGCAGCTTAGGACTCCGCAATGAGCAGTTCTTC
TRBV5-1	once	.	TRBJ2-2	CASSLSYTGELFF	TGCGCCAGCAGCTTGTCCTACACCGGGGAGCTGTTTTTT
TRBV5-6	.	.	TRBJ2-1	CASSSQGFYNEQFF	TGTGCCAGCAGCTCGCAGGGATTCTACAATGAGCAGTTCTTC
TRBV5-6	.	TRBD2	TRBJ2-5	CASSFVGSGGGGGTQYF	TGTGCCAGCAGTTTTGTAGGCAGCGGGGGTGGAGGAGGGACCCAGTACTTC
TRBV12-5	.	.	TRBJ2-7	CASGLVLAEPAYEQYF	TGTGCTAGTGGTTTGGTACTGGCGGAGCCCGCCTACGAGCAGTACTTC
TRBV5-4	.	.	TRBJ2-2	CASSLGGNDAGELFF	TGTGCCAGCAGCTTGGGAGGGAACGACGCCGGGGAGCTGTTTTTT
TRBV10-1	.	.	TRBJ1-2	CASSEFRETGYTF	TGCGCCAGCAGTGAGTTCAGGGAAACGGGCTACACCTTC
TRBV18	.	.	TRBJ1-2	CASSPQGSMEGHTF	TGTGCCAGCTCACCACAGGGCTCTATGGAGGGCCACACCTTC
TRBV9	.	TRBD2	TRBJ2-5	CASSSRGGDGETQYF	TGTGCCAGCAGCTCCCGGGGGGGGGACGGAGAGACCCAGTACTTC
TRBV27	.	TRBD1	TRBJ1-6	CASSTTGGNSPLHF	TGTGCCAGCAGTACCACAGGGGGCAATTCACCCCTCCACTTT
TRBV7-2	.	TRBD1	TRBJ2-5	CASSSTRQGQETQYF	TGTGCCAGCAGCTCTACCAGACAGGGCCAAGAGACCCAGTACTTC
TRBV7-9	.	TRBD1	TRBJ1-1	CASSSTGIEAFF	TGTGCCAGCAGCTCGACAGGGATTGAAGCTTTCTTT
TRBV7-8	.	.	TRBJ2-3	CASSPSGGYTDTQYF	TGTGCCAGCAGCCCCTCTGGAGGGTACACAGATACGCAGTATTTT
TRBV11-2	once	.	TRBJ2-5	CASSPRGGEIQETQYF	TGTGCCAGCAGCCCGCGGGGCGGGGAGATACAAGAGACCCAGTACTTC
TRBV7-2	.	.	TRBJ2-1	CASSVAGSTYNEQFF	TGTGCCAGCAGCGTCGCCGGGAGCACATACAATGAGCAGTTCTTC
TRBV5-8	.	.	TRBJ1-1	CASSSLMVGQGLNTEAFF	TGTGCCAGCAGCTCACTAATGGTGGGGCAGGGCCTGAACACTGAAGCTTTCTTT
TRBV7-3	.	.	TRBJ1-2	CASSSPRQGAGYTF	TGTGCCAGCAGCTCCCCCCGGCAGGGCGCGGGCTACACCTTC
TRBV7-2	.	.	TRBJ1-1	CASSLAPGNAEAFF	TGTGCCAGCAGCTTAGCTCCAGGGAACGCTGAAGCTTTCTTT
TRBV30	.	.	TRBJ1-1	CAWSVQGRRGEAFF	TGTGCCTGGAGTGTACAAGGCAGACGAGGTGAAGCTTTCTTT
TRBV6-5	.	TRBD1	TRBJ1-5	CASSPGTGDNQPQHF	TGTGCCAGCAGTCCGGGGACAGGGGACAATCAGCCCCAGCATTTT
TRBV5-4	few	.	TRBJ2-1	CASSNRLSSYNEQFF	TGTGCCAGCAGCAACCGACTGAGCTCCTACAATGAGCAGTTCTTC
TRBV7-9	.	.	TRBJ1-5	CASSLAQGFNQPQHF	TGTGCCAGCAGCTTAGCGCAGGGATTTAATCAGCCCCAGCATTTT
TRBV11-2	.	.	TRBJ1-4	CASSLGPRRSNEKLFF	TGTGCCAGCAGCTTAGGTCCCAGGCGAAGTAATGAAAAACTGTTTTTT
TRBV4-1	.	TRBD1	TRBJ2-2	CASSQVGQGAGELFF	TGCGCCAGCAGCCAAGTTGGGCAGGGGGCCGGGGAGCTGTTTTTT
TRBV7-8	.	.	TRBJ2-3	CASSAQRQLGGSDTQYF	TGTGCCAGCAGCGCTCAGAGACAGTTGGGAGGCTCAGATACGCAGTATTTT
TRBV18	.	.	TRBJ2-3	CASSPLGGLSGDTQYF	TGTGCCAGCTCACCACTGGGCGGGCTTTCGGGAGATACGCAGTATTTT
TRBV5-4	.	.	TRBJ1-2	CASSEGAPYGYTF	TGTGCCAGCAGCGAAGGGGCCCCCTATGGCTACACCTTC
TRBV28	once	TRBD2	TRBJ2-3	CASSFRGRDTQYF	TGTGCCAGCAGTTTCCGCGGGAGAGATACGCAGTATTTT
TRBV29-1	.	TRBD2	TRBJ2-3	CSVESFGGVDTQYF	TGCAGCGTTGAAAGTTTCGGGGGGGTAGATACGCAGTATTTT
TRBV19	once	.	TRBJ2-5	CASSTSDQGETQYF	TGTGCCAGTAGTACTTCCGACCAGGGGGAGACCCAGTACTTC
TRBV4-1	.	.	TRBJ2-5	CASSLIRGETQYF	TGCGCCAGCAGCCTTATTAGGGGCGAGACCCAGTACTTC
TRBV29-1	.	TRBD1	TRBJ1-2	CSVEVGQGSLAYGYTF	TGCAGCGTTGAGGTGGGACAGGGTAGTTTAGCCTATGGCTACACCTTC
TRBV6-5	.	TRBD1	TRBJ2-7	CASSYSGTGGYEQYF	TGTGCCAGCAGTTACTCGGGGACAGGGGGATACGAGCAGTACTTC
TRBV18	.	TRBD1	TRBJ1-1	CASSPGTGNTEAFF	TGTGCCAGCTCACCTGGGACAGGGAACACTGAAGCTTTCTTT
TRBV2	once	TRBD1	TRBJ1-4	CASSEDRDNEKLFF	TGTGCCAGCAGTGAGGACAGGGATAATGAAAAACTGTTTTTT
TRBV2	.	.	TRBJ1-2	CASVGGANYGYTF	TGTGCCAGCGTAGGAGGAGCTAACTATGGCTACACCTTC
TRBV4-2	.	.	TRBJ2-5	CASSQDLTGEEGETQYF	TGTGCCAGCAGCCAAGACCTTACGGGGGAGGAGGGAGAGACCCAGTACTTC
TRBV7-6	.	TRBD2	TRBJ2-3	CASSDGLAGGGSTDTQYF	TGTGCCAGCAGTGACGGACTAGCGGGGGGAGGTAGCACAGATACGCAGTATTTT